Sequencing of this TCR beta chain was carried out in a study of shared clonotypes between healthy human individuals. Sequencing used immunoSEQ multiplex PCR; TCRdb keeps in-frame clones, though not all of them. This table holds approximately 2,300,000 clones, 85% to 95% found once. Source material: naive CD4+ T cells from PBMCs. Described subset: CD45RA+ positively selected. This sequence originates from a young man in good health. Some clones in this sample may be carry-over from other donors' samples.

CDR3 region: CASSSRTAPSTDTQYF. The DNA of the CDR3 is TGCGCCAGCAGCTCAAGGACAGCCCCTAGCACAGATACGCAGTATTTT. The J gene is TRBJ2-3, the V gene TRBV5-1; perhaps TRBD1 as D (6 bases). CDR3 length: 16 amino acids. Per germline, CDR1 SGHRS and CDR2 YFSETQ. V lost 3 bases, J lost 0 bases, and 14 bases lay in between.